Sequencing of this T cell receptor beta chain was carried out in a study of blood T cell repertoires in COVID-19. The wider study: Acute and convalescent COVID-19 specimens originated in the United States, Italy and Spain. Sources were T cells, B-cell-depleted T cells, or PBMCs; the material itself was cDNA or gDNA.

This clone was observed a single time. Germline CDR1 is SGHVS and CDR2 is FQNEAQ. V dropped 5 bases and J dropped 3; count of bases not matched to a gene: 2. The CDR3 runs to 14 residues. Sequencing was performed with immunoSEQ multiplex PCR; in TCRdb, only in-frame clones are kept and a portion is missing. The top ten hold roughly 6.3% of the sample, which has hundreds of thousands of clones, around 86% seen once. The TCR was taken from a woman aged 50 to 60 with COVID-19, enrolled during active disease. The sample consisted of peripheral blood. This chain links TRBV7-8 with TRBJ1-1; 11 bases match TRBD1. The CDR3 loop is CASSRDRGDTEAFF. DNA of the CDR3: TGTGCCAGCAGCCGGGACAGGGGGGACACTGAAGCTTTCTTT.